The present T cell receptor beta chain was sequenced within a study of chemoradiotherapy in HPV16-positive cancers. Across the study: Two HPV16-positive patients' cells yielded candidate HPV-specific clones and common motifs. Whole-study findings and limits: Functional assays defining HPV-specific T cells used only a couple of HPV16-positive patients. Candidate HPV-specific clones and E7-related TCR motifs grew in tumor during treatment. For HPV16-positive patients, expanding HPV-responsive T cells associated with longer recurrence-free survival.

Data came from immunoSEQ multiplex PCR; TCRdb stores just in-frame clones and leaves some out. This sample has 5,000 to 6,500 clones, with 73% found just once. Trimming took 0 bases from V and 7 from J, leaving 14 bases between them. The CDR3 covers 14 residues. The germline V gene has CDR1 SGDLS and CDR2 YYNGEE. A few counts support this clone. Its antigen is still unknown. This sequence joins TRBV9 and TRBJ2-7; D possibly matches TRBD1 or TRBD2 (5 bases each). Sampling was done from a patient who underwent chemoradiotherapy. This clonotype was sampled from a human donor with HPV-associated anogenital cancer. The CDR3 loop reads CASSVDGVWGEQYF. CDR3 DNA sequence: TGTGCCAGCAGCGTAGATGGCGTGTGGGGGGAGCAGTACTTC.